These T cell receptor beta chains were read from a single sample in a study of OX40 agonist ivuxolimab in advanced cancers. The repertoire was sequenced with immunoSEQ multiplex PCR; TCRdb's copy has only in-frame clones and lacks some. The table lists about 77,000 clones, about 85% of them singletons. The source was CD4+ or CD8+ T cells sorted from blood, collected in a trial of the OX40 agonist ivuxolimab. The origin of the receptors is an adult with an advanced solid tumor such as melanoma, head and neck, liver or kidney cancer. CDR3s include the opening cysteine and the closing phenylalanine or tryptophan. The order of the fields is J gene, V gene, D gene, CDR3 protein. The D gene is left open where the match is weak.

TRBJ2-7 | TRBV11-2 | NA | CASSLAPGREQYF
TRBJ2-2 | TRBV9 | TRBD1 | CASSLPGTGITGELFF
TRBJ2-7 | TRBV7-8 | TRBD2 | CASSLAGRGGSYEQYF
TRBJ2-5 | TRBV19 | NA | CASSEQGYQETQYF
TRBJ2-7 | TRBV6-1 | NA | CASSEPPYGQGSREHEQYF
TRBJ2-5 | TRBV9 | NA | CASSVWGSSQETQYF
TRBJ2-1 | TRBV5-1 | NA | CASSLEGSSYNEQFF
TRBJ1-1 | TRBV27 | NA | CASSFSELLTEAFF
TRBJ1-2 | TRBV7-2 | NA | CASSLVRGYTF
TRBJ2-6 | TRBV19 | NA | CASTRFSGANVLTF
TRBJ1-5 | TRBV30 | NA | CAWTRTGSMYQPQHF
TRBJ2-3 | TRBV4-3 | NA | CASSQVGSGTDTQYF
TRBJ2-1 | TRBV18 | NA | CASSPLQGGQFF
TRBJ1-4 | TRBV9 | NA | CASNVGGGDEKLFF
TRBJ1-2 | TRBV4-2 | TRBD1 | CASSQQGGYYGYTF
TRBJ2-7 | TRBV7-6 | NA | CASSAQAHETFSYEQYF
TRBJ2-2 | TRBV19 | TRBD1 | CASTRTGPNTGELFF
TRBJ1-2 | TRBV30 | NA | CAWSRGIRMGYTF
TRBJ2-7 | TRBV9 | NA | CASSVDGAAEQYF
TRBJ1-5 | TRBV18 | TRBD1 | CASSRGTGANNQPQHF
TRBJ2-2 | TRBV25-1 | NA | CASSEYWTENTGELFF
TRBJ2-2 | TRBV6-5 | NA | CASRGELNTGELFF
TRBJ2-1 | TRBV5-4 | TRBD2 | CASSNGLAGGTSYNEQFF
TRBJ1-1 | TRBV4-2 | TRBD1 | CASSYGDRENTEAFF
TRBJ1-2 | TRBV30 | TRBD1 | CAWSVTGQIYGYTF
TRBJ2-7 | TRBV18 | NA | CASSPNPAPTEQYF
TRBJ2-1 | TRBV7-2 | TRBD2 | CASSFLSGGAGNEQFF
TRBJ2-7 | TRBV7-9 | TRBD2 | CASSRGGSYEQYF
TRBJ2-7 | TRBV4-3 | NA | CASSQEGGGHYEQYF
TRBJ2-5 | TRBV14 | NA | CASSQDWIGSPRPSQETQYF
TRBJ1-6 | TRBV6-5 | NA | CASLRVVGDSPLHF